This T cell receptor (beta chain) derives from a study of T cell clones after liver transplantation. About the research overall: Third-party-reactive TCRbeta sequences from pre-transplant mixed lymphocyte reactions served as antigen-independent comparators.

The CDR3 spans 15 residues. Unmatched junction bases numbered 5, after V lost 2 bases and J lost 4 bases. The V gene's germline CDR1 is MGHRA and CDR2 YSYEKL. Sequenced by immunoSEQ multiplex PCR; TCRdb stores in-frame clones only, minus some. The data hold 50,000 or so clones, with about nine tenths observed a single time. The sample in question was CD8+ T cells from blood, obtained 12 months after liver transplant. The chain recombines TRBV4-1 with TRBJ1-5, with 7 bases aligning to TRBD1. The TCR comes from a human patient who received a liver transplant. The T cells may partly be graft donor cells. Here the CDR3 DNA reads TGCGCCAGCAGCCAAACGGGACAGCTTAATCAGCCCCAGCATTTT. Its translation is CASSQTGQLNQPQHF.